The rows below give T cell receptor beta chains drawn from one sample of a study of early T cells in non-severe SARS-CoV-2 infection. TCRdb called the 5' RACE reads again in MiXCR, with one record for every CDR3 protein. The repertoire holds 75,000 to 90,000 distinct CDR3 sequences, with 9.5% to 15% as singletons. The source material was whole blood. These TCRs come from an adult who was a healthcare worker with PCR-confirmed SARS-CoV-2 infection or an uninfected control (not recorded which). Each CDR3 is given with its conserved first and last residue. The D gene is left open where the match is weak. Part of the rows lack a size; the others show once, few, many or a class for expanded clones.

>-|TRBV20-1|TRBJ2-3|-
TGCAGTGCGCGGCAGGGGGGGGATACGCAGTATTTT
CSARQGGDTQYF
>-|TRBV10-1|TRBJ2-7|many
TGCGCCAGCAGTGACGGGGGGCTCGAGCAGTACTTC
CASSDGGLEQYF
>-|TRBV18|TRBJ2-1|few
TGTGCCAGCTCACCATCAGTGGGAGTGATCGATGAGCAGTTCTTC
CASSPSVGVIDEQFF
>-|TRBV11-2|TRBJ1-1|-
TGTGCCAGCAGCTACGTACTGAACACTGAAGCTTTCTTT
CASSYVLNTEAFF
>-|TRBV5-4|TRBJ1-1|few
TGTGCCAGCAGCTCCCGGCCGGAGGGCACTGAAGCTTTCTTT
CASSSRPEGTEAFF
>-|TRBV4-2|TRBJ1-5|-
TGTGCCAGCAGCCATTCTAGTTTGGTTAATAGCAATCAGCCCCAGCATTTT
CASSHSSLVNSNQPQHF
>-|TRBV28|TRBJ2-4|few
TGTGCCAGCAGATGGGGGGCCAAAAACATTCAGTACTTC
CASRWGAKNIQYF
>TRBD2|TRBV7-9|TRBJ2-1|few
TGTGCCAGCAGTGGGACTAGCGGGGGAATCTACAATGAGCAGTTCTTC
CASSGTSGGIYNEQFF
>-|TRBV6-5|TRBJ2-5|many
TGTGCCAGCAGTTACTCTAGGGGGACCCAGTACTTC
CASSYSRGTQYF
>-|TRBV6-2/TRBV6-3|TRBJ2-7|few
TGTGCCAGCAGTCCCTCCGGGACCGGGCCCTACGAGCAGTACTTC
CASSPSGTGPYEQYF
>TRBD2|TRBV28|TRBJ2-7|-
TGTGCCACAATTAGCGGGAGTTCCTACGAGCAGTACTTC
CATISGSSYEQYF
>TRBD2|TRBV11-2|TRBJ2-3|-
TGTGCCAGCAGCTTCAGCCCTCTAGCGGAGACGTCAGATACGCAGTATTTT
CASSFSPLAETSDTQYF
>TRBD2|TRBV6-2/TRBV6-3|TRBJ2-1|many
TGTGCCAGCAGTTTGGCTAGCGGGGTCGATGAGCAGTTCTTC
CASSLASGVDEQFF
>-|TRBV25-1|TRBJ2-3|many
TGTGCCAGCAGTGATTTGGGGGGTACAGATACGCAGTATTTT
CASSDLGGTDTQYF
>-|TRBV12-3/TRBV12-4|TRBJ2-1|many
TGTGCCAGCAGTAGACAGGCCCCCTACAATGAGCAGTTCTTC
CASSRQAPYNEQFF
>-|TRBV12-3/TRBV12-4|TRBJ2-1|many
TGTGCCAGCACCCTTAGCCACAATGAGCAGTTCTTC
CASTLSHNEQFF
>TRBD1|TRBV20-1|TRBJ1-2|-
TGCAGTGCTCGCAGAACAGGGGATGCCTATGGCTACACCTTC
CSARRTGDAYGYTF
>-|TRBV7-9|TRBJ2-5|-
TGTGCCAGCAGCTTAGATCGTAAGAGACCCGAGGAGACCCAGTACTTC
CASSLDRKRPEETQYF
>-|TRBV19|TRBJ1-1|many
TGTGCCAGTAGTATGGGGATAAGTAACACTGAAGCTTTCTTT
CASSMGISNTEAFF
>TRBD2|TRBV20-1|TRBJ2-1|many
TGCAGTGCTCCTCCGGCGGGAGACACCTACAATGAGCAGTTCTTC
CSAPPAGDTYNEQFF
>-|TRBV5-1|TRBJ2-3|-
TGCGCCAGCAGCTTTGAGGGCGAGGCAGATACGCAGTATTTT
CASSFEGEADTQYF
>TRBD2|TRBV24-1|TRBJ2-1|many
TGTGCCACCAGTGATTTACGCGGGGGGGCGTTCCAACATATTAATGAGCAGTTCTTC
CATSDLRGGAFQHINEQFF
>-|TRBV11-2|TRBJ1-3|many
TGTGCCAGCAGCATCCCACCGGGGGCTACTGGAAACACCATATATTTT
CASSIPPGATGNTIYF
>TRBD2|TRBV7-2|TRBJ2-3|-
TGTGCCAGCAGCTTCGCGACTAGCGGCACAGATACGCAGTATTTT
CASSFATSGTDTQYF
>-|TRBV19|TRBJ1-2|many
TGTGCCAGTAGTATCACTGGACCGAGCTATGGCTACACCTTC
CASSITGPSYGYTF
>-|TRBV20-1|TRBJ2-3|few
TGCAGTGCTAGAGACCCCAGGTCTTCAGATACGCAGTATTTT
CSARDPRSSDTQYF
>-|TRBV20-1|TRBJ2-1|-
TGCAGTGACGGCAAACCTGAGCAGTTCTTC
CSDGKPEQFF
>-|TRBV6-5|TRBJ2-7|-
TGTGCCAGCAGTTACTCACCCCCCCCGTACGAGCAGTACTTC
CASSYSPPPYEQYF
>TRBD1|TRBV20-1|TRBJ1-1|many
TGCAGTGCTAGAGGGACAGGGGTGAGAACTGAAGCTTTCTTT
CSARGTGVRTEAFF
>-|TRBV5-1|TRBJ1-1|few
TGCGCCAGCAGGATGCGCGAGAACACTGAAGCTTTCTTT
CASRMRENTEAFF
>TRBD1|TRBV20-1|TRBJ2-2|many
TGCAGTGCTAGAGATCTAGGGGGCAACACCGGGGAGCTGTTTTTT
CSARDLGGNTGELFF
>TRBD2|TRBV7-7|TRBJ2-2|-
TGTGCCAGCAGCCCTAGCGGGAGAGGTACCGGGGAGCTGTTTTTT
CASSPSGRGTGELFF
>TRBD1|TRBV4-3|TRBJ2-3|-
TGCGCCAGCAGCCGAGAACACGGACAGGATTTCACAGATACGCAGTATTTT
CASSREHGQDFTDTQYF
>TRBD2|TRBV29-1|TRBJ2-2|few
TGCAGCGCCGGGACTAGCGGGAGTAAGGCCGGGGAGCTGTTTTTT
CSAGTSGSKAGELFF
>TRBD1|TRBV7-2|TRBJ1-1|-
TGTGCCAGCAACCGGGACAGCACTGAAGCTTTCTTT
CASNRDSTEAFF
>-|TRBV7-9|TRBJ2-3|few
TGTGCCAGCAGCTTATCGACTTATGGTGGGGATACGCAGTATTTT
CASSLSTYGGDTQYF
>-|TRBV5-1|TRBJ1-1|many
TGCGCCAGCAGCTTGGAGGAGGCAGTCTATGAAGCTTTCTTT
CASSLEEAVYEAFF
>-|TRBV5-5|TRBJ1-2|-
TGTGCCAGCAGCTTACAAACCTCCTCCTATGGCTACACCTTC
CASSLQTSSYGYTF
>-|TRBV6-1|TRBJ1-2|-
TGTGCCAGCAGTGAGGGCAGGGCTGGCTACACCTTC
CASSEGRAGYTF
>TRBD2|TRBV9|TRBJ2-1|many
TGTGCCAGCAGCTTAGGGACTAGAAGCTCCTACAATGAGCAGTTCTTC
CASSLGTRSSYNEQFF
>-|TRBV9|TRBJ2-6|-
TGTGCCAGCAGCCAACACGCAGCCCCGGGCTCTGGGGCCAACGTCCTGACTTTC
CASSQHAAPGSGANVLTF
>-|TRBV21-1|TRBJ1-2|-
TGTGCCAGCAGCAATCTCCCAGGCATCATGCACTATGGCTACACCTTC
CASSNLPGIMHYGYTF
>TRBD2|TRBV6-5|TRBJ2-3|many
TGTGCCAGCAGACCCGGGGGGATGCATACGCAGTATTTT
CASRPGGMHTQYF
>TRBD1|TRBV29-1|TRBJ2-1|many
TGCAGCGTTGTTCAGGGGGTGATCGAGCAGTTCTTC
CSVVQGVIEQFF
>TRBD2|TRBV2|TRBJ2-5|-
TGTGCCAGTGATGCTCCCCTGGGGACTACAAAAGAGACCCAGTACTTC
CASDAPLGTTKETQYF
>-|TRBV18|TRBJ1-1|few
TGTGCCAGCTCATACAGCGGAGCGAACACTGAAGCTTTCTTT
CASSYSGANTEAFF
>-|TRBV29-1|TRBJ2-1|many
TGCAGCGTTGCTGGAGCGGGTGCCTACAATGAGCAGTTCTTC
CSVAGAGAYNEQFF